These T cell receptor beta chains were read from a single sample in a study of identical twins. TCRdb re-analysed the 5' RACE reads in MiXCR, keeping a single row per CDR3 protein. Among 690,000 or so distinct CDR3 sequences listed, 8.6% were seen once. The same sample was also used in a study of yellow fever vaccine responses in identical twins.

Sequenced input: PBMCs. These receptors came from a woman aged 18-29 years in good health. Both conserved end residues are part of each CDR3. Fields, in order: V gene, clone size, J gene, D gene, CDR3 DNA, CDR3 protein. The D gene is left open where the match is weak. Clone size is given for some rows only: seen once, a few or many times, or a class if the clone is expanded.

v_call: TRBV29-1; clone_size: .; j_call: TRBJ2-7; d_call: TRBD2; cdr3_nt: TGCAGCGTTGGGGGCTTAGCGGGAGGGCCGTTGTACGAGCAGTACTTC; cdr3_aa: CSVGGLAGGPLYEQYF
v_call: TRBV7-2; clone_size: .; j_call: TRBJ2-7; d_call: .; cdr3_nt: TGTGCCAGCAGCTGGTCCGGGACGACGACCTACGAGCAGTACTTC; cdr3_aa: CASSWSGTTTYEQYF
v_call: TRBV14; clone_size: .; j_call: TRBJ2-3; d_call: TRBD2; cdr3_nt: TGTGCCAGCAGCCACAGCGGGGGTCCAGATACGCAGTATTTT; cdr3_aa: CASSHSGGPDTQYF
v_call: TRBV9; clone_size: few; j_call: TRBJ2-1; d_call: TRBD2; cdr3_nt: TGTGCCAGCAGCCCCACGACTAGCGGGGGGTATGCGTACTACAATGAGCAGTTCTTC; cdr3_aa: CASSPTTSGGYAYYNEQFF
v_call: TRBV12-3/TRBV12-4; clone_size: .; j_call: TRBJ2-7; d_call: TRBD2; cdr3_nt: TGTGCCAGCAGTTTAGTGCGGGAGGCCTACGAGCAGTACTTC; cdr3_aa: CASSLVREAYEQYF
v_call: TRBV25-1; clone_size: few; j_call: TRBJ2-7; d_call: .; cdr3_nt: TGTGCCAGCAGTGAATCTCGACTGAATGTTCACGAGCAGTACTTC; cdr3_aa: CASSESRLNVHEQYF
v_call: TRBV4-3; clone_size: .; j_call: TRBJ2-1; d_call: TRBD1; cdr3_nt: TGCGCCAGCAGCCAAGATCGGACAGGGAGCAATGAGCAGTTCTTC; cdr3_aa: CASSQDRTGSNEQFF
v_call: TRBV27; clone_size: .; j_call: TRBJ2-7; d_call: .; cdr3_nt: TGTGCCAGCAGCCCGGGACGTACTCTTTACGAGCAGTACTTC; cdr3_aa: CASSPGRTLYEQYF
v_call: TRBV20-1; clone_size: many; j_call: TRBJ2-7; d_call: TRBD2; cdr3_nt: TGCAGTGCTAGCGGCAGCGGGAGTTCTTACGAGCAGTACTTC; cdr3_aa: CSASGSGSSYEQYF
v_call: TRBV20-1; clone_size: .; j_call: TRBJ2-7; d_call: TRBD2; cdr3_nt: TGCAGTGCCAGAGATTTAAGACTAGCGGATCCCTACGAGCAGTACTTC; cdr3_aa: CSARDLRLADPYEQYF
v_call: TRBV4-3; clone_size: few; j_call: TRBJ2-1; d_call: TRBD1; cdr3_nt: TGCGCCAGCAGCCTTTCTTGGGCGGGACAGGCCACCTACAATGAGCAGTTCTTC; cdr3_aa: CASSLSWAGQATYNEQFF
v_call: TRBV7-9; clone_size: few; j_call: TRBJ2-1; d_call: .; cdr3_nt: TGTGCCAGCAGCTCAACCGGCGACTACAATGAGCAGTTCTTC; cdr3_aa: CASSSTGDYNEQFF
v_call: TRBV3-1; clone_size: .; j_call: TRBJ2-7; d_call: .; cdr3_nt: TGTGCCAGCAGCCTAAGCCGCGGGGACGAGCAGTACTTC; cdr3_aa: CASSLSRGDEQYF